This T cell receptor (beta chain) was sequenced in a study of blood T cell repertoires in COVID-19. About the study: Sites in the United States, Italy and Spain provided acute and convalescent COVID-19 samples.

Profiling relied on immunoSEQ multiplex PCR, and the TCRdb table lists in-frame clones only, not all of them. The table lists a few hundred thousand clones, 91% of them singletons. Germline CDR1 and CDR2: SGHNT and YYREEE (reference sequence). The CDR3 loop spans 15 amino acids. With 3 bases clipped from V and 6 bases from J, the junction kept 5 bases outside the gene matches. This receptor was taken from a human donor in a cohort exposed to, infected with or recovered from COVID-19 (not recorded which). The donor label of this sample is uncertain. This sequence joins TRBV5-4 and TRBJ1-6; 8 nucleotides agree with TRBD1. Sequencing was performed on PBMCs or T cells enriched from blood (not recorded which). For the CDR3, the DNA is TGTGCCAGCAGCTGGACAGGACAGGGTAATTCACCCCTCCACTTT. Protein: CASSWTGQGNSPLHF.